This entry lists 12 T cell receptor beta chains sequenced from one sample in a study of T-cell reconstitution after alpha-beta-depleted transplantation in children. Unique molecular identifiers featured in how the TCRbeta library was prepared. TCRdb processed the PCR reads anew with MiXCR; each CDR3 protein has one entry. The sample contains roughly 490,000 distinct CDR3 sequences, approximately 10% of which appear only once. This material consisted of PBMCs, mostly from graft donor cells, taken 180 days after TCRalphabeta/CD19-depleted stem cell transplant. These TCRs come from a female patient aged 2-15 years who had a stem cell transplant for aplastic anemia, so the T cells may come from the graft donor.

This chain's CDR3 is CASSFGRYQETQYF. The CDR3 nucleotides read TGTGCCAGCAGTTTCGGCAGATACCAAGAGACCCAGTACTTC. The chain carries TRBV12-3 or TRBV12-4 and TRBJ2-5; D gene unclear. The CDR3 covers 14 residues. Trimming stripped 3 bases from V and 0 bases from J, with 8 bases between.

This rearrangement joins TRBV14 to TRBJ2-5; 13 nucleotides align to TRBD2. CDR1 SGHDN and CDR2 FVKESK come from the germline V gene. The junction had 8 bases not matched to a gene; V was cut back by 4 bases and J by 6 bases. The CDR3 loop spans 16 amino acids. The CDR3 nucleotides are TGTGCCAGCAGCCTCCCGGGACTAGCGGGAACGAAGACCCAGTACTTC. Its translation is CASSLPGLAGTKTQYF.

This clonotype was counted between two and nine times. The chain uses TRBV6-4 and TRBJ2-1; 11 nucleotides align to TRBD1. The CDR3 length is 18 residues. The trim removed 0 bases at V and 4 bases at J, leaving 8 bases unmatched. Germline assignment: CDR1 MRHNA and CDR2 SNTAGT. This chain's CDR3 is CASSDSGEGQGDYNEQFF. For the CDR3, the DNA is TGTGCCAGCAGTGACTCGGGAGAGGGACAGGGGGATTACAATGAGCAGTTCTTC.

The V gene is TRBV12-5, the J gene TRBJ2-3; either TRBD1 or TRBD2 may supply D (5 bases each). The germline V and J ends were trimmed by 6 bases and 4 bases, with 17 bases remaining between them. The germline gives CDR1 LGHNT, CDR2 FRNRAP. This CDR3 has 15 amino acids. The CDR3 DNA follows: TGTGCTAGTGGACAATTGGGACGGCTGTCAGATACGCAGTATTTT. Translated, it gives CASGQLGRLSDTQYF.

This clonotype was seen at least ten times. The genes are TRBV7-6 and TRBJ2-5, with 11 nucleotides matching TRBD1. Germline V CDR1 and CDR2: SGHVS, FNYEAQ. Trimming took 3 bases from V and 4 from J; bases not matched to a gene: 1. There are 14 residues in the CDR3. The CDR3 loop is CASSLGTGGETQYF. CDR3 coding DNA: TGTGCCAGCAGCTTGGGGACAGGGGGAGAGACCCAGTACTTC.

V and J are TRBV7-2 and TRBJ2-5, with 8 bases lining up with TRBD2. Trimming at V came to 5 bases and at J to 3 bases, leaving 5 bases not matched to a gene. Germline CDR1 and CDR2: SGHTA and FQGNSA. The length of the CDR3 is 14 residues. The CDR3 sequence: CASSPVSGEETQYF. CDR3 in DNA: TGTGCCAGCAGCCCCGTTAGCGGGGAAGAGACCCAGTACTTC.

The table lists this clonotype with a few counts. This chain connects TRBV18 to TRBJ1-4; the D gene is possibly TRBD1 (5 bases). This CDR3 comprises 15 residues. Trimming removed 6 bases at V and 6 bases at J, with 17 bases between. The germline V gene has CDR1 KGHSH and CDR2 LQKENI. This CDR3 is CASSPRDYGYEKLFF. The CDR3 nucleotides read TGTGCCAGCTCCCCCCGGGACTACGGATATGAAAAACTGTTTTTT.

This sequence joins TRBV12-3 or TRBV12-4 and TRBJ2-7; 11 nucleotides align to TRBD1. Trimming took 7 bases from V and 5 from J; bases not matched to a gene: 7. The CDR3 is 14 amino acids. This CDR3 is CASTRTGGSDEQYF. In DNA form, the CDR3 reads TGTGCCAGCACCCGGACAGGGGGCAGCGACGAGCAGTACTTC.

The rearrangement joins TRBV15 to TRBJ2-1; 10 nucleotides line up with TRBD2. The CDR3 is 17 residues long. The ends lost 0 bases at V and 2 bases at J; junction bases unmatched: 4. Germline lookup yields CDR1 LNHNV and CDR2 YYDKDF (reference sequence). This CDR3 is CATSRDPLAGAYNEQFF. For the CDR3, the DNA is TGTGCCACCAGCAGAGATCCCCTAGCGGGGGCCTACAATGAGCAGTTCTTC.

The table lists this clonotype with a few counts. The chain combines TRBV20-1 with TRBJ1-4; TRBD1 is a possible D gene (6 bases). Germline V gene lookup returns CDR1 DFQATT and CDR2 SNEGSKA (reference sequence). The CDR3 totals 16 residues. V was shortened by 4 bases and J by 3 bases, with 18 bases between the two germline ends. The CDR3 reads CSATRQGLTANEKLFF. CDR3 sequence (DNA): TGCAGTGCTACCCGGCAGGGGTTAACAGCTAATGAAAAACTGTTTTTT.

This clonotype was seen more than once but under ten times. The chain links TRBV20-1 to TRBJ2-2, with TRBD2 matching 8 bases. This CDR3 contains 15 residues. Trimming removed 2 bases from V and 5 bases from J; junction bases left unmatched: 7. Germline V gives CDR1 DFQATT, CDR2 SNEGSKA (reference sequence). This chain's CDR3 is CSARREVAGTGELFF. The CDR3, as DNA: TGCAGTGCTAGAAGGGAAGTAGCGGGGACCGGGGAGCTGTTTTTT.

This chain links TRBV20-1 with TRBJ2-7, with 10 bases that match TRBD1. CDR1 is DFQATT, CDR2 SNEGSKA, per germline (reference sequence). After removal of 5 bases from V and 3 bases from J, the junction contained 4 bases not matched to a gene. This CDR3 has 13 amino acids. Here the CDR3 DNA reads TGCAGTGCTGCGGACAGGGGGGGCTACGAGCAGTACTTC. Amino acid sequence: CSAADRGGYEQYF.